This T cell receptor beta chain derives from a study of T cells in Graves' hyperthyroidism and ophthalmopathy. TCR beta CDR3 sequences were amplified from RNA transcripts. With the HTBI primer set, the TCR CDR3 went through a first round of RT-PCR. TCRdb independently ran MiXCR on the multiplex PCR reads; one entry per CDR3 protein. In the table there are some 690,000 distinct CDR3 sequences, 15% to 20% of which are singletons. Trimming left V 0 bases short and J 4 bases short, with 11 bases between. The CDR3 consists of 15 residues. Germline V lookup: CDR1 SGHRS, CDR2 YFSETQ. The specimen sequenced was blood. The source is a man aged 45-65 years with Graves' hyperthyroidism. The chain is built from TRBV5-1 and TRBJ2-1, with D perhaps TRBD2 (6 bases). CDR3 amino acids: CASSLVQRVYNEQFF. CDR3 in DNA: TGCGCCAGCAGCTTGGTCCAGCGGGTTTACAATGAGCAGTTCTTC.